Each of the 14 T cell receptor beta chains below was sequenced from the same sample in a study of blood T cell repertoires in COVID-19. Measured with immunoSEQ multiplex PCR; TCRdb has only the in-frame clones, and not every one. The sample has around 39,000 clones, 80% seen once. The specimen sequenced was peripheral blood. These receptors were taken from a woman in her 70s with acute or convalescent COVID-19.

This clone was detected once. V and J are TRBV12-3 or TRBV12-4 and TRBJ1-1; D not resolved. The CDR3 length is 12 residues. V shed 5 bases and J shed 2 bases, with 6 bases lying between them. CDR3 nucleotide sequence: TGTGCCAGCAGTATACAAAACACTGAAGCTTTCTTT. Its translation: CASSIQNTEAFF.

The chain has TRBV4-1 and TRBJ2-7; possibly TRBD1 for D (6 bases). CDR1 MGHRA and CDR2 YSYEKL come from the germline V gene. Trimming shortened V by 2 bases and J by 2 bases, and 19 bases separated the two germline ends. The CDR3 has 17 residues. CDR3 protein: CASSQIFLGDKPYEQYF. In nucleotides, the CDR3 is TGCGCCAGCAGCCAAATATTCTTAGGGGACAAGCCCTACGAGCAGTACTTC.

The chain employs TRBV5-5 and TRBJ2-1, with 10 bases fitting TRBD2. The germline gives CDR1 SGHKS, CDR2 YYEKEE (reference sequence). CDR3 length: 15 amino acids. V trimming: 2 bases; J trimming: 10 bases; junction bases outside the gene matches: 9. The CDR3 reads CASSLRTSGGGEQFF. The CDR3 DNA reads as TGTGCCAGCAGCTTACGGACTAGCGGCGGGGGGGAGCAGTTCTTC.

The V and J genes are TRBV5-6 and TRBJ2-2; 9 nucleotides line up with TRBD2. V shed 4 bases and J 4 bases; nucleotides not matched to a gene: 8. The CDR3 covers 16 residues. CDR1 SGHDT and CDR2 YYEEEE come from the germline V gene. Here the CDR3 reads CASSPGLAALTGELFF. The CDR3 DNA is TGTGCCAGCAGCCCGGGACTAGCAGCTCTCACCGGGGAGCTGTTTTTT.

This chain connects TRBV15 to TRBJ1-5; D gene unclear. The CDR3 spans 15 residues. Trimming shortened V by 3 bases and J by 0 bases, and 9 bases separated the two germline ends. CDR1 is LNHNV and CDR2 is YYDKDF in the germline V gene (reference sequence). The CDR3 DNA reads TGTGCCACCAGCAGCCCCGGCGGTAGCAATCAGCCCCAGCATTTT. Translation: CATSSPGGSNQPQHF.

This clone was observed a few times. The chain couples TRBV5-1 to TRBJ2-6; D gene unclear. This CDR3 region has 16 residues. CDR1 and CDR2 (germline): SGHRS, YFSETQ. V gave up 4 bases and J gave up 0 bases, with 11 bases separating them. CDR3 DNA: TGCGCCAGCAGCATTGCCTTAGACTCTGGGGCCAACGTCCTGACTTTC. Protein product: CASSIALDSGANVLTF.

The CDR3 region has the DNA TGTGCCAGTAGTACAACAGGGGAGTTGGTGCCCCAGCATTTT. It yields the protein CASSTTGELVPQHF. The chain recombines TRBV19 with TRBJ1-5; 7 bases agree with TRBD1. V lost 4 bases, J lost 9 bases, and 9 bases stayed unmatched. CDR1 is LNHDA, CDR2 SQIVND, per germline (reference sequence). The CDR3 sequence is 14 residues long.

In DNA, the CDR3 is TGTGCCAGCAGCCCCCCTCTCTCGGGAGTCGAGACCCAGTACTTC. Its translation is CASSPPLSGVETQYF. The chain couples TRBV6-5 to TRBJ2-5, with D perhaps TRBD2 (6 bases). The CDR3 loop spans 15 amino acids. CDR1 MNHEY and CDR2 SVGAGI come from the germline V gene. The V end lost 6 bases, the J end lost 5 bases, and 19 bases lay between the germline ends.

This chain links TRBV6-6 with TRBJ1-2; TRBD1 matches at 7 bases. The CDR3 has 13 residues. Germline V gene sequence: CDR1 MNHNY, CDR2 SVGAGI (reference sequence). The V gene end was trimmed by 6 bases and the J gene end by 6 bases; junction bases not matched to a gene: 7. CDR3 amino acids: CASSNRGTDGYTF. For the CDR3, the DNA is TGTGCCAGCAGCAACAGGGGAACAGATGGCTACACCTTC.

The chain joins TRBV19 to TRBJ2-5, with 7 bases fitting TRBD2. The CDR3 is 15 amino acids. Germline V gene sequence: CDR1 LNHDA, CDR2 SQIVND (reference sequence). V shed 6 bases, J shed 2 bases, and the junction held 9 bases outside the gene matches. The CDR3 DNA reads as TGTGCCAGTAGGGGAAGCGGGGCTCCACAAGAGACCCAGTACTTC. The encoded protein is CASRGSGAPQETQYF.

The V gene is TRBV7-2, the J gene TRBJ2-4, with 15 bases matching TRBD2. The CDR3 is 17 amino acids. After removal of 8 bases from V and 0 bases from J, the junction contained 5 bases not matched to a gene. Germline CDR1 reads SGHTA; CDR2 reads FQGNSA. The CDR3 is CASGTSGRHLAKNIQYF. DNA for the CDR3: TGTGCCAGCGGGACTAGCGGGAGGCATCTAGCCAAAAACATTCAGTACTTC.

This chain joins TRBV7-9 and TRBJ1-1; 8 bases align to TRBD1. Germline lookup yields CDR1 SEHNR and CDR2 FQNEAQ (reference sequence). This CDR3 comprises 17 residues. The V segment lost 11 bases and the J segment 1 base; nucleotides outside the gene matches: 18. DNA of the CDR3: TGTGCCGTGGGCCTGTGGCAGGGGGCAGGTAGGAACACTGAAGCTTTCTTT. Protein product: CAVGLWQGAGRNTEAFF. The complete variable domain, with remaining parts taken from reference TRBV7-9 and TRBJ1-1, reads DTGVSQNPRHKITKRGQNVTFRCDPISEHNRLYWYRQTLGQGPEFLTYFQNEAQLEKSRLLSDRFSAERPKGSFSTLEIQRTEQGDSAMYLCAVGLWQGAGRNTEAFFGQGTRLTVV.

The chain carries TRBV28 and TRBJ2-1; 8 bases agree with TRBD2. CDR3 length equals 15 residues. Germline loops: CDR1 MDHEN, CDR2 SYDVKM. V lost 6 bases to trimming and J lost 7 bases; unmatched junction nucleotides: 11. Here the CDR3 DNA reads TGTGCCAGCAGCGACCCCGGGACTAGTATGAATGAGCAGTTCTTC. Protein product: CASSDPGTSMNEQFF.

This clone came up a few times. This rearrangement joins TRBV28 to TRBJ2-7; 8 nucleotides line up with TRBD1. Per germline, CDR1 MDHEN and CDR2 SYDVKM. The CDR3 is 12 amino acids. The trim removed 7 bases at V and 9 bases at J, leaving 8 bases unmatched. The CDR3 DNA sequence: TGTGCCAGCACCCCCCCCAGGGGGCGGCAGTACTTC. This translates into CASTPPRGRQYF. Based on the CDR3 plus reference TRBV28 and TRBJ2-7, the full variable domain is DVKVTQSSRYLVKRTGEKVFLECVQDMDHENMFWYRQDPGLGLRLIYFSYDVKMKEKGDIPEGYSVSREKKERFSLILESASTNQTSMYLCASTPPRGRQYFGPGTRLTVT.